The clone carrying this TCR beta chain was counted many times. Its matching antigen is unknown. Patients were excluded for uncontrolled infection, other autoimmune disease, pregnancy or lactation. RNA transcripts yielded amplified TCR beta CDR3 regions. HTBI primers were used for first-round RT-PCR of the TCR CDR3. TCRdb itself ran the multiplex PCR reads through MiXCR, one entry per CDR3 protein. The sample records 660,000 or so distinct CDR3 sequences, less than 25% being singletons. This specimen belongs to a study of T cells in Graves' hyperthyroidism and ophthalmopathy. General study points: With a median lead of around 6.7 months before onset, the model predicted ophthalmopathy. Blood also showed most of the thyroid clonotypes that were expanded above 0.001.

The origin of this receptor is a man between 25 and 39 years old with Graves' ophthalmopathy. Sequences were obtained from blood.

The CDR3: CASSLAATGHGYTF. The CDR3 region has the DNA TGTGCCAGCAGCTTAGCGGCGACAGGGCACGGCTACACCTTC. The chain carries TRBV7-9 and TRBJ1-2; 7 positions match TRBD1. CDR1 is SEHNR, CDR2 FQNEAQ, per germline (reference sequence). With V trimmed by 0 bases and J by 8 bases, 6 bases remained unmatched. The CDR3 consists of 14 residues.